Listed below are T cell receptor beta chains from one sample, sequenced in a study of T-cell memory formation after mild COVID-19. TCRdb called the 5' RACE reads again in MiXCR, with one record for every CDR3 protein. This table holds around 340,000 distinct CDR3 sequences, roughly 21% found once. Sequenced input: PBMCs or a T cell subset sorted from them (not recorded which). These receptors were obtained from an adult woman who had mild COVID-19 (a few samples of this study predate the infection). Cell type and time point are not known. Each CDR3 is given with its conserved first and last residue. The D gene is left open where the match is weak. Size tells how often a clone was seen (once, few, many) or the class of an expanded clone, and some rows leave it out.

DNA: TGTGCCAGCAGCACAAAGATCAGGAATGAGCAGTTCTTC
CDR3: CASSTKIRNEQFF
V: TRBV5-4
D: NA
J: TRBJ2-1
size: few

DNA: TGCGCCAGCAGCCAGCCTACCTCTGGGGCCAACGTCCTGACTTTC
CDR3: CASSQPTSGANVLTF
V: TRBV4-1
D: NA
J: TRBJ2-6
size: few

DNA: TGTGCCAGCAGCTTGCCTAGGATGCAAGAGACCCAGTACTTC
CDR3: CASSLPRMQETQYF
V: TRBV7-9
D: NA
J: TRBJ2-5
size: NA

DNA: TGTGCCAGCAGCTTGATGGGCAGCGTTGAGCAGTTCTTC
CDR3: CASSLMGSVEQFF
V: TRBV5-4
D: NA
J: TRBJ2-1
size: few

DNA: TGTGCCAGCAGCCGTTTTTCCGAATTAGCCACCGGGGAGCTGTTTTTT
CDR3: CASSRFSELATGELFF
V: TRBV14
D: NA
J: TRBJ2-2
size: few

DNA: TGCGCCAGCAGCTCTAAGAGGGGGGTGTACGAGCAGTACTTC
CDR3: CASSSKRGVYEQYF
V: TRBV5-1
D: NA
J: TRBJ2-7
size: many

DNA: TGTGCCAGCAGTTTTGCAGGGGTATCGTACACCGGGGAGCTGTTTTTT
CDR3: CASSFAGVSYTGELFF
V: TRBV27
D: NA
J: TRBJ2-2
size: NA

DNA: TGTGCCAGCAGCCATGTAGGCTCTGGGGCCAACGTCCTGACTTTC
CDR3: CASSHVGSGANVLTF
V: TRBV3-1
D: NA
J: TRBJ2-6
size: NA

DNA: TGTGCCAGCAGCTTGGACGGGGGGCTCTCCTACAATGAGCAGTTCTTC
CDR3: CASSLDGGLSYNEQFF
V: TRBV5-8
D: NA
J: TRBJ2-1
size: few

DNA: TGTGCCAGCACGGTGGACAGTGGCCTTGGAAACACCATATATTTT
CDR3: CASTVDSGLGNTIYF
V: TRBV9
D: NA
J: TRBJ1-3
size: NA

DNA: TGTGCCAGCAGAGGACTAGCGGGAGGTGGCTCCTACGAGCAGTACTTC
CDR3: CASRGLAGGGSYEQYF
V: TRBV12-3/TRBV12-4
D: TRBD2
J: TRBJ2-7
size: NA

DNA: TGCGCCAGCAGCCAAGTTGGGAAGGACAGGAAGAACTATGGCTACACCTTC
CDR3: CASSQVGKDRKNYGYTF
V: TRBV4-1
D: TRBD1
J: TRBJ1-2
size: few

DNA: TGTGCCAGCAGCTGGGGACGTGGCTACGAGCAGTACTTC
CDR3: CASSWGRGYEQYF
V: TRBV12-3/TRBV12-4
D: NA
J: TRBJ2-7
size: NA

DNA: TGCGCCAGCAGCCAAGGTATGCAGGGAAGGGCCAACGTCCTGACTTTC
CDR3: CASSQGMQGRANVLTF
V: TRBV4-3
D: NA
J: TRBJ2-6
size: NA